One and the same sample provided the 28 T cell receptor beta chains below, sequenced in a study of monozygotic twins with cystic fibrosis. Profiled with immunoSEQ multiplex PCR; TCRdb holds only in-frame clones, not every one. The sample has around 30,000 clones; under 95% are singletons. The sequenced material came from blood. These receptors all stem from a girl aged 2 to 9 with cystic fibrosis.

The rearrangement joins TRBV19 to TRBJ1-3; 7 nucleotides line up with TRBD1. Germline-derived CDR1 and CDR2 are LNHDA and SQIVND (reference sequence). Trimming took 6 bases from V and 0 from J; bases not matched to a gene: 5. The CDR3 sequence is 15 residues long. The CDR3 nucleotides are TGTGCCAGTAGACAAGACAGGGCCTCTGGAAACACCATATATTTT. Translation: CASRQDRASGNTIYF.

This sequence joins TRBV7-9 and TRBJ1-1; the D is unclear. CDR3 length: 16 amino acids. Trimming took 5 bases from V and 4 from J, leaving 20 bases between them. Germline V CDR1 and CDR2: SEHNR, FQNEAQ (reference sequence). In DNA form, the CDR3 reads TGTGCCAGCAGCCTACCCGCCCCTTTCGATGTCACTGAAGCTTTCTTT. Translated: CASSLPAPFDVTEAFF.

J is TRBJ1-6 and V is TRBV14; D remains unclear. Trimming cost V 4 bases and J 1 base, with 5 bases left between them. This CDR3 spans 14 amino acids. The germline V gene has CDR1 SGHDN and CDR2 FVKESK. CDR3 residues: CASSLLSYNSPLHF. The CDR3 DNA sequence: TGTGCCAGCAGCCTATTGTCCTATAATTCACCCCTCCACTTT.

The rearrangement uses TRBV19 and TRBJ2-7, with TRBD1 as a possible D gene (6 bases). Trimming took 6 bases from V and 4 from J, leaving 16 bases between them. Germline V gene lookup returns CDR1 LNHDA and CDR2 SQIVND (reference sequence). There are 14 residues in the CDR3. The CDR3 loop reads CASRGALDSYEQYF. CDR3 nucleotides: TGTGCCAGTAGAGGGGCCCTGGACAGTTACGAGCAGTACTTC.

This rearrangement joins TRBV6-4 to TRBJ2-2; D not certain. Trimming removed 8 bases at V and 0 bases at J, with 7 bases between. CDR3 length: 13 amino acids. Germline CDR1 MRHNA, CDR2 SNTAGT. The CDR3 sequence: CASRPTNTGELFF. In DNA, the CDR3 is TGTGCCAGCCGCCCCACGAACACCGGGGAGCTGTTTTTT.

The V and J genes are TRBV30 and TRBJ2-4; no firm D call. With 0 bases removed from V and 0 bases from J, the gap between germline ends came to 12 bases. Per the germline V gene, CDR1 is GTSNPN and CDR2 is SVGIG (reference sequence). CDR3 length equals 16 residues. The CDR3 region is CAWSVPQPLAKNIQYF. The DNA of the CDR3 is TGTGCCTGGAGTGTACCTCAACCTCTAGCCAAAAACATTCAGTACTTC. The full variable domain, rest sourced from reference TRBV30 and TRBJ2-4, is SQTIHQWPATLVQPVGSPLSLECTVEGTSNPNLYWYRQAAGRGLQLLFYSVGIGQISSEVPQNLSASRPQDRQFILSSKKLLLSDSGFYLCAWSVPQPLAKNIQYFGAGTRLSVL.

CDR3 sequence (DNA): TGTGCCAGCAGCAGGGGATGGAACACTGAAGCTTTCTTT. This gives the protein CASSRGWNTEAFF. The rearrangement uses TRBV6-1 and TRBJ1-1; D may be TRBD1 (6 bases). The CDR3 runs 13 residues. CDR1 and CDR2 (germline): MNHNS, SASEGT. Deletions cut 6 bases from V and 1 base from J, with 9 bases between.

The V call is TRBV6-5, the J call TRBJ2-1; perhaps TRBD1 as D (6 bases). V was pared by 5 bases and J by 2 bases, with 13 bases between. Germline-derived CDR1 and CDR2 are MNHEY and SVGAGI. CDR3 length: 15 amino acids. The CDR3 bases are TGTGCCAGCAGTGGGGGACACCCAACCTACAATGAGCAGTTCTTC. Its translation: CASSGGHPTYNEQFF.

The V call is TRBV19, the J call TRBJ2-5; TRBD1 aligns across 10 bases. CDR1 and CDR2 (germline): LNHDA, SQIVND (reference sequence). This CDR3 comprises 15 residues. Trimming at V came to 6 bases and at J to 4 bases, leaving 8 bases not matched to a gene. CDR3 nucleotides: TGTGCCAGTAGCACGGGACAGGGGAACTCAGAGACCCAGTACTTC. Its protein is CASSTGQGNSETQYF.

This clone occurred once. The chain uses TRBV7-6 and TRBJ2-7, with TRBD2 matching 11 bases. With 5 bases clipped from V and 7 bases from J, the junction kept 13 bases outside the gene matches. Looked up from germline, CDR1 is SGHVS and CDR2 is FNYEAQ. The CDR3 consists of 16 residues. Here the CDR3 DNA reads TGTGCCAGCAGCCCCGCGACTAGCGGGGTGCGTCTAGAGCAGTACTTC. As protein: CASSPATSGVRLEQYF. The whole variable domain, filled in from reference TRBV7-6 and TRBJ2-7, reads GAGVSQSPRYKVTKRGQDVALRCDPISGHVSLYWYRQALGQGPEFLTYFNYEAQQDKSGLPNDRFSAERPEGSISTLTIQRTEQRDSAMYRCASSPATSGVRLEQYFGPGTRLTVT.

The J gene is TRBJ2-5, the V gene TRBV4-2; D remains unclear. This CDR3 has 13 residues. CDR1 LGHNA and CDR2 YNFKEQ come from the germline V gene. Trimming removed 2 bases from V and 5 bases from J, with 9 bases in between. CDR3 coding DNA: TGTGCCAGCAGCCAAAATAACGGGGAGACCCAGTACTTC. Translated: CASSQNNGETQYF.

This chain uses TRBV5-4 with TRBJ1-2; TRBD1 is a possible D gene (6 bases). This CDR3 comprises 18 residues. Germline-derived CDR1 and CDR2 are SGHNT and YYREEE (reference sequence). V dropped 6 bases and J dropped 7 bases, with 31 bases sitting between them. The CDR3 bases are TGTGCCAGCACCCCAGACCCTACGCCGGGAGGACAGTACCTTGGCTACACCTTC. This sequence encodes CASTPDPTPGGQYLGYTF.

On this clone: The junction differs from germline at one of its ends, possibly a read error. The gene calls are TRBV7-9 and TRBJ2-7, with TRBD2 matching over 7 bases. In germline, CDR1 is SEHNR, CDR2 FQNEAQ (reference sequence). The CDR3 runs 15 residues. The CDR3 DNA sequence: TGTGCCAGCAGTTTAGCCGTGAGCGGGATGGACGAGCAGTACTTC. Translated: CASSLAVSGMDEQYF.

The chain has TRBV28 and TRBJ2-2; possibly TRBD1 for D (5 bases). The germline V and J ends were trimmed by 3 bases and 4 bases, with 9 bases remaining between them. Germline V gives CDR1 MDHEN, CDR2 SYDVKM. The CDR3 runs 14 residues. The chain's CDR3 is CASSFSRGTGELFF. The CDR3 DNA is TGTGCCAGCAGTTTTAGTAGGGGCACCGGGGAGCTGTTTTTT.

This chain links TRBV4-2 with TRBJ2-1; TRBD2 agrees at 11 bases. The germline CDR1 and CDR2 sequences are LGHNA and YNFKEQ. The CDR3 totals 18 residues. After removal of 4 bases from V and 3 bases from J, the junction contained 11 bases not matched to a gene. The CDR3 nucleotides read TGTGCCAGCAGCCGAACCGCCCGGGGACTAGCGGACTACAATGAGCAGTTCTTC. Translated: CASSRTARGLADYNEQFF.

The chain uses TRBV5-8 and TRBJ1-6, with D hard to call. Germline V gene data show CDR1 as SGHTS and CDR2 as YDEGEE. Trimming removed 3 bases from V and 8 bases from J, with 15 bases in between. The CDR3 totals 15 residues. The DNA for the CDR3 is TGTGCCAGCAGCTCATTGGAGGGATCCTATTCACCCCTCCACTTT. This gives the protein CASSSLEGSYSPLHF.

The CDR3 sequence is CASSQDGAQETQYF. The CDR3 DNA follows: TGCGCCAGCAGCCAAGATGGGGCCCAAGAGACCCAGTACTTC. The chain has TRBV4-1 and TRBJ2-5; maybe TRBD1 (5 bases). The CDR3 length is 14 residues. Trimming pared 0 bases from V and 1 base from J, leaving 6 bases between. Germline values: CDR1 MGHRA, CDR2 YSYEKL.

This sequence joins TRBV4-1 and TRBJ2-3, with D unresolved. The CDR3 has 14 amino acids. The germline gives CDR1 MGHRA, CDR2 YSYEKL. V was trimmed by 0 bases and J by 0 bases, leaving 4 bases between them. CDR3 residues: CASSQDDSTDTQYF. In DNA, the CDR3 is TGCGCCAGCAGCCAAGATGACAGCACAGATACGCAGTATTTT.

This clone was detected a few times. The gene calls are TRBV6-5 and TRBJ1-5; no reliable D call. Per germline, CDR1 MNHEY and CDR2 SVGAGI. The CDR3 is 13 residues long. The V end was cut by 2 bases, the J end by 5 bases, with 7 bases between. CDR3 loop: CASSYRVDQPQHF. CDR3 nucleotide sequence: TGTGCCAGCAGTTACCGGGTGGATCAGCCCCAGCATTTT.

The CDR3 here is CASSLEAANTGELFF. The CDR3, as DNA: TGTGCCAGCAGCTTGGAGGCAGCGAACACCGGGGAGCTGTTTTTT. This sequence joins TRBV5-4 and TRBJ2-2; the D is unclear. Trimming took 0 bases from V and 0 from J, leaving 6 bases between them. Germline V gives CDR1 SGHNT, CDR2 YYREEE (reference sequence). CDR3 size: 15 residues.

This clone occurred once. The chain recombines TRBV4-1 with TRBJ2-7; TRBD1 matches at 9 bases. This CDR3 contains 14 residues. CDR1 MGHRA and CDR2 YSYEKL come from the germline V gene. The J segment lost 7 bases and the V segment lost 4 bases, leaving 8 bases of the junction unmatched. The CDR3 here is CASSLGQGTLEQYF. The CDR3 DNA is TGCGCCAGCAGCCTCGGACAGGGGACTCTAGAGCAGTACTTC.

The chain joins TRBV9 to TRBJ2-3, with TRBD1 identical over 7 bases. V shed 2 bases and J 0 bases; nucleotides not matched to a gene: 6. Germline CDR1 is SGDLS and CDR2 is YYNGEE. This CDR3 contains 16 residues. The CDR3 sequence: CASSVRGSSSTDTQYF. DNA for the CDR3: TGTGCCAGCAGCGTCAGGGGGTCTTCTAGCACAGATACGCAGTATTTT.

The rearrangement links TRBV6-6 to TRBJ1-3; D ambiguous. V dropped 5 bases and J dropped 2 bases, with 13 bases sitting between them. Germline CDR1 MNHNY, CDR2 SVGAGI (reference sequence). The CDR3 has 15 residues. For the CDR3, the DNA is TGTGCCAGCAGTCCTCCGGGCGGGCCTGGAAACACCATATATTTT. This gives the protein CASSPPGGPGNTIYF.

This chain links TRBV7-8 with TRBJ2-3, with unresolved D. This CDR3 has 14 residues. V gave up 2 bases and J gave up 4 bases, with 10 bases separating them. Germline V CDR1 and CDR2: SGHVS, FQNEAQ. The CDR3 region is CASSLKSRSDTQYF. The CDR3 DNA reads TGTGCCAGCAGCTTAAAGAGTCGGTCAGATACGCAGTATTTT.

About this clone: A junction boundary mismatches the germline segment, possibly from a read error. The CDR3 region has the DNA TGTGCCAGCAGTTATGGGCCTTACGAGCAGTACTTT. Protein product: CASSYGPYEQYF. This chain joins TRBV6-5 and TRBJ2-7, with D unclear. The CDR3 has 12 residues. The germline V gene has CDR1 MNHEY and CDR2 SVGAGI.

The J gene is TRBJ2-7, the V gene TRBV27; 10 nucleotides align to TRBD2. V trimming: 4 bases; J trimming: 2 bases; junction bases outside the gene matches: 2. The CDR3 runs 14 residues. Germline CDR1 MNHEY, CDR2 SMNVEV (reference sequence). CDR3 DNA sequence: TGTGCCAGCAGTTCCGGGACTAGCGCCTACGAGCAGTACTTC. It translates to CASSSGTSAYEQYF.

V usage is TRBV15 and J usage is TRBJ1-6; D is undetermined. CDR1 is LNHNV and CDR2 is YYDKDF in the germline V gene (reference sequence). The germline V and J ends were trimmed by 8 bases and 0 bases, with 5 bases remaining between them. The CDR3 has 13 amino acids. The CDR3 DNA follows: TGTGCCACCGGAAGCTCCTATAATTCACCCCTCCACTTT. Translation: CATGSSYNSPLHF. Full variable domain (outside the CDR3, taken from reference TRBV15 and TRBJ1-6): DAMVIQNPRYQVTQFGKPVTLSCSQTLNHNVMYWYQQKSSQAPKLLFHYYDKDFNNEADTPDNFQSRRPNTSFCFLDIRSPGLGDTAMYLCATGSSYNSPLHFGNGTRLTVT.

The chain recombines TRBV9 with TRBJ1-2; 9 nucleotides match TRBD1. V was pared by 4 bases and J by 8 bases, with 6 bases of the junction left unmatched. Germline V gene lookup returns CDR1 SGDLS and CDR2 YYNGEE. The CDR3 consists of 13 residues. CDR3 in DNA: TGTGCCAGCAGCCCCTGGACAGGGGACGGCTACACCTTC. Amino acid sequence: CASSPWTGDGYTF. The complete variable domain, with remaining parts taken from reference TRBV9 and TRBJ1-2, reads DSGVTQTPKHLITATGQRVTLRCSPRSGDLSVYWYQQSLDQGLQFLIQYYNGEERAKGNILERFSAQQFPDLHSELNLSSLELGDSALYFCASSPWTGDGYTFGSGTRLTVV.